Listed here are 10 T cell receptor beta chains from one sample, sequenced in a study of cytomegalovirus exposure and HLA in healthy donors. With 60 Vbeta and 13 Jbeta primers, the PCR was carried out. Measured with immunoSEQ multiplex PCR; TCRdb has only the in-frame clones, and not every one. The listing contains about 70,000 clones. Sequences were obtained from PBMCs. The source of these receptors is a female donor in good health and CMV-seropositive.

The chain combines TRBV30 with TRBJ2-7; TRBD2 might be the D (5 bases). With 1 base removed from V and 1 base from J, the gap between germline ends came to 11 bases. Germline V gene data show CDR1 as GTSNPN and CDR2 as SVGIG (reference sequence). This CDR3 is built from 14 residues. For the CDR3, the DNA is TGTGCCTGGAGTGCGGGATTTCGGTCCTACGAGCAGTACTTC. This sequence encodes CAWSAGFRSYEQYF.

The chain recombines TRBV7-2 with TRBJ1-2; no firm D call. This CDR3 region has 15 residues. Trimming shortened V by 1 base and J by 1 base, and 10 bases separated the two germline ends. Germline CDR1 SGHTA, CDR2 FQGNSA. The CDR3 region is CASSLEAGVNYGYTF. CDR3 DNA sequence: TGTGCCAGCAGCTTAGAGGCCGGGGTTAACTATGGCTACACCTTC.

CDR3 DNA sequence: TGTGCCAGCAGTCTGACCGGGGACAGACTTTATGGCTACACCTTC. This gives the protein CASSLTGDRLYGYTF. This chain connects TRBV27 to TRBJ1-2; 7 nucleotides match TRBD1. CDR3 length: 15 amino acids. V dropped 5 bases and J dropped 5; count of bases not matched to a gene: 11. Per the germline V gene, CDR1 is MNHEY and CDR2 is SMNVEV (reference sequence).

The chain has TRBV6-5 and TRBJ2-7, with 9 positions matching TRBD1. V lost 1 base and J lost 1; bases outside the gene matches: 5. The CDR3 sequence is 16 residues long. In germline, CDR1 is MNHEY, CDR2 SVGAGI. CDR3 protein: CASSYFSGQGSYEQYF. DNA of the CDR3: TGTGCCAGCAGTTACTTTTCCGGACAGGGGTCCTACGAGCAGTACTTC.

Points on this clone: Sequence at one end of the junction differs from germline and may be a read error. Other DNA sequences in the same sample also yield this CDR3. The chain uses TRBV15 and TRBJ1-6; 9 nucleotides agree with TRBD1. The CDR3 has 14 residues. Germline CDR1 reads LNHNV; CDR2 reads YYDKDF (reference sequence). The DNA for the CDR3 is TGTGCCACCAGCAGGGACAGGGGAGGATCACCCCTACACTTT. Residues: CATSRDRGGSPLHF.

The rearrangement uses TRBV28 and TRBJ1-2, with TRBD1 as a possible D gene (6 bases). Per germline, CDR1 MDHEN and CDR2 SYDVKM. With 6 bases removed from V and 3 bases from J, the gap between germline ends came to 17 bases. The CDR3 totals 15 residues. The chain's CDR3 is CASSSQGRAYYGYTF. In DNA form, the CDR3 reads TGTGCCAGCAGCTCACAGGGTAGGGCCTACTATGGCTACACCTTC.

The chain is built from TRBV7-2 and TRBJ1-1; 7 bases map to TRBD1. V lost 4 bases to trimming and J lost 3 bases; unmatched junction nucleotides: 11. The CDR3 consists of 16 residues. Germline V gives CDR1 SGHTA, CDR2 FQGNSA. CDR3 DNA sequence: TGTGCCAGCAGCTCACGCCCCGGGGGACAGTACACTGAAGCTTTCTTT. It encodes CASSSRPGGQYTEAFF. The entire variable domain, with the rest obtained from reference TRBV7-2 and TRBJ1-1, is as follows: GAGVSQSPSNKVTEKGKDVELRCDPISGHTALYWYRQSLGQGLEFLIYFQGNSAPDKSGLPSDRFSAERTGGSVSTLTIQRTQQEDSAVYLCASSSRPGGQYTEAFFGQGTRLTVV.

The chain employs TRBV7-2 and TRBJ2-7, with 7 bases lining up with TRBD2. Unmatched junction bases numbered 1, after V lost 4 bases and J lost 4 bases. CDR1 and CDR2 from the germline V gene are SGHTA and FQGNSA. This CDR3 contains 12 residues. In nucleotides, the CDR3 is TGTGCCAGCAGCTCGCGGGGGTACGAGCAGTACTTC. Translating it yields CASSSRGYEQYF.

The chain joins TRBV30 to TRBJ2-3; 10 bases fit TRBD2. The CDR3 is made up of 13 amino acids. Germline V gives CDR1 GTSNPN, CDR2 SVGIG (reference sequence). The junction had 7 bases not matched to a gene; V was cut back by 2 bases and J by 11 bases. CDR3 region: CAWSHSSGRLQYF. In DNA form, the CDR3 reads TGTGCCTGGAGTCATAGTAGCGGGAGGCTGCAGTATTTT.

This chain links TRBV7-9 with TRBJ1-2; TRBD1 matches 10 bases. The CDR3 is 15 residues long. Germline CDR1 is SEHNR and CDR2 is FQNEAQ (reference sequence). The V segment lost 5 bases and the J segment 2 bases; nucleotides outside the gene matches: 5. CDR3 in DNA: TGTGCCAGCAGCATAGACAGGGGGCTCAACTATGGCTACACCTTC. Its translation: CASSIDRGLNYGYTF.